These 22 T cell receptor beta chains were sequenced from one sample in a study of blood T cell repertoires in COVID-19. Generated by immunoSEQ multiplex PCR, the TCRdb table keeps only in-frame clones and is missing some. This table has 80,000 or so clones, 81% appearing once. Sequencing was performed on peripheral blood. These receptors all stem from a man of 80 years or more with acute or convalescent COVID-19.

This chain uses TRBV11-1 with TRBJ2-5; 10 nucleotides line up with TRBD1. CDR1 and CDR2 (germline): SGHAT, FQDESV (reference sequence). V was clipped by 5 bases and J by 3 bases; unmatched bases: 6. This CDR3 has 15 amino acids. The CDR3 coding sequence is TGTGCCAGCAGCCCGCGACAGGGGGCGAAAGAGACCCAGTACTTC. The encoded protein is CASSPRQGAKETQYF.

This chain uses TRBV5-5 with TRBJ2-2, with 9 bases fitting TRBD1. The V gene's germline CDR1 is SGHKS and CDR2 YYEKEE (reference sequence). This CDR3 comprises 17 residues. Germline trimming cut 4 bases from V and 5 bases from J; bases unmatched to any gene: 12. CDR3 nucleotides: TGTGCCAGCAGCGGGGGACAGGGCCCTCTGGTAACCGGGGAGCTGTTTTTT. This sequence encodes CASSGGQGPLVTGELFF.

The rearrangement uses TRBV2 and TRBJ1-5; weak D call: TRBD1 (5 bases). V was shortened by 3 bases and J by 2 bases, with 8 bases between the two germline ends. There are 14 residues in the CDR3. Germline loops: CDR1 SNHLY, CDR2 FYNNEI. The CDR3 loop is CASSERGGNQPQHF. CDR3 nucleotides: TGTGCCAGCAGTGAGCGGGGCGGCAATCAGCCCCAGCATTTT.

This clone was seen a handful of times. One end of the junction varies from germline; a read error may be responsible. The chain is built from TRBV30 and TRBJ2-1; tentatively, D is TRBD2 (5 bases). The V gene's germline CDR1 is GTSNPN and CDR2 SVGIG (reference sequence). The CDR3 is made up of 13 amino acids. As DNA, the CDR3 is TGTGCCGGGAGTCTTTGGGAGAGCGATGAGCAGTTCTTC. It yields the protein CAGSLWESDEQFF.

V and J are TRBV7-2 and TRBJ2-5, with 10 bases identical to TRBD2. The J segment lost 5 bases and the V segment lost 4 bases, leaving 4 bases of the junction unmatched. The CDR3 spans 14 residues. Germline CDR1 is SGHTA and CDR2 is FQGNSA. In nucleotides, the CDR3 is TGTGCCAGCAGCTCCCAGACTAGCGGGGAGACCCAGTACTTC. This translates into CASSSQTSGETQYF. Full variable domain (outside the CDR3, taken from reference TRBV7-2 and TRBJ2-5): GAGVSQSPSNKVTEKGKDVELRCDPISGHTALYWYRQSLGQGLEFLIYFQGNSAPDKSGLPSDRFSAERTGGSVSTLTIQRTQQEDSAVYLCASSSQTSGETQYFGPGTRLLVL.

In its sample, this clone was seen a few times. The gene calls are TRBV7-9 and TRBJ1-2; TRBD1 is a possible D gene (5 bases). The CDR3 has 14 amino acids. Germline V CDR1 and CDR2: SEHNR, FQNEAQ (reference sequence). V lost 3 bases to trimming and J lost 7 bases, with 15 bases between them. Written as DNA, the CDR3 is TGTGCCAGCAGCTTTGGGCAGGGCGGTATTGGCTACACCTTC. It yields the protein CASSFGQGGIGYTF.

This sequence joins TRBV27 and TRBJ1-1; a possible D gene is TRBD1 (5 bases). Looked up from germline, CDR1 is MNHEY and CDR2 is SMNVEV (reference sequence). The V gene lost 2 bases and the J gene lost 5 bases, with 18 bases spanning the gap. The CDR3 totals 16 residues. CDR3 nucleotides: TGTGCCAGCAGTTTACAGGGACCCCGGGGGGGAACTGAAGCTTTCTTT. Protein sequence: CASSLQGPRGGTEAFF.

The CDR3 loop is CASSQDTGGSGYTF. The CDR3 DNA reads as TGCGCCAGCAGCCAAGACACAGGGGGCAGTGGCTACACCTTC. This chain uses TRBV4-3 with TRBJ1-2; 9 nucleotides match TRBD1. The V gene end was trimmed by 0 bases and the J gene end by 7 bases; junction bases not matched to a gene: 3. Germline V CDR1 and CDR2: LGHNA, YSLEER. CDR3 size: 14 residues.

V and J are TRBV19 and TRBJ2-6; possible D gene TRBD1, 5 bases. The ends were cut back, 3 bases at V and 4 bases at J, with 19 bases in the middle. This CDR3 contains 18 residues. Germline CDR1 and CDR2: LNHDA and SQIVND (reference sequence). This CDR3 is CASSILGAPPPGANVLTF. The CDR3 DNA follows: TGTGCCAGTAGTATTCTTGGGGCGCCACCGCCCGGGGCCAACGTCCTGACTTTC.

The chain uses TRBV5-1 and TRBJ2-2, with 12 bases matching TRBD2. The CDR3 runs to 16 residues. Germline V gene data show CDR1 as SGHRS and CDR2 as YFSETQ. Germline trimming cut 4 bases from V and 7 bases from J; bases unmatched to any gene: 8. The CDR3 reads CASSPLAGGRSGELFF. DNA of the CDR3: TGCGCCAGCAGCCCGCTAGCGGGAGGGCGTAGCGGGGAGCTGTTTTTT.

This clone occurred a few times. The V and J genes are TRBV7-3 and TRBJ1-2, with TRBD1 matching 7 bases. The germline V gene encodes CDR1 SGHTA and CDR2 FQGTGA. Trimming took 0 bases from V and 4 from J; bases not matched to a gene: 8. The CDR3 has 16 residues. The CDR3 DNA reads TGTGCCAGCAGCTTAACTGGGGACAGCGAAACCTATGGCTACACCTTC. This sequence encodes CASSLTGDSETYGYTF.

The chain links TRBV29-1 to TRBJ2-3; possibly TRBD2 for D (7 bases). Germline V gene sequence: CDR1 SQVTM, CDR2 ANQGSEA. Trimming cost V 7 bases and J 6 bases, with 14 bases left between them. CDR3 length: 12 residues. Here the CDR3 reads CSARGGGDTQYF. The CDR3 DNA sequence: TGCAGCGCTCGAGGGGGGGGCGATACGCAGTATTTT.

CDR3 sequence (DNA): TGTGCCAGCAGCTTATCTCACTCCCGGAATTCACCCCTCCACTTT. Its translation: CASSLSHSRNSPLHF. This sequence joins TRBV13 and TRBJ1-6; unclear D gene. This CDR3 region has 15 residues. The ends were cut back, 2 bases at V and 7 bases at J, with 12 bases in the middle. CDR1 is PRHDT and CDR2 is FYEKMQ in the germline V gene (reference sequence). Full variable domain (rest looked up from reference TRBV13 and TRBJ1-6): AAGVIQSPRHLIKEKRETATLKCYPIPRHDTVYWYQQGPGQDPQFLISFYEKMQSDKGSIPDRFSAQQFSDYHSELNMSSLELGDSALYFCASSLSHSRNSPLHFGNGTRLTVT.

V gene TRBV6-5 combines with J gene TRBJ2-5; D might be TRBD2 (6 bases). CDR1 is MNHEY and CDR2 is SVGAGI in the germline V gene. The V and J ends lost 0 bases and 0 bases respectively, with 11 bases between them. The CDR3 contains 16 residues. CDR3 in amino acids: CASSYSLAQYQETQYF. The DNA for the CDR3 is TGTGCCAGCAGTTACTCACTAGCCCAGTACCAAGAGACCCAGTACTTC.

This chain joins TRBV27 and TRBJ1-1; D is possibly TRBD1 (6 bases). Trimming took 1 base from V and 4 from J, leaving 13 bases between them. This CDR3 region has 15 residues. Germline CDR1 reads MNHEY; CDR2 reads SMNVEV (reference sequence). CDR3 sequence reads: CASSLWAGVTTEAFF. In DNA form, the CDR3 reads TGTGCCAGCAGTTTATGGGCAGGGGTGACCACTGAAGCTTTCTTT.

The J gene is TRBJ1-4, the V gene TRBV29-1; D is perhaps TRBD1 (6 bases). This CDR3 region has 15 residues. Germline loops: CDR1 SQVTM, CDR2 ANQGSEA. Trimming pared 4 bases from V and 0 bases from J, leaving 12 bases between. The CDR3 spells CSVAGHPATNEKLFF. In nucleotides, the CDR3 is TGCAGCGTTGCGGGACACCCTGCAACTAATGAAAAACTGTTTTTT.

The table lists this clone with a few counts. The gene calls are TRBV19 and TRBJ2-3, with 7 bases that match TRBD2. Germline loops: CDR1 LNHDA, CDR2 SQIVND (reference sequence). Trimming removed 3 bases from V and 7 bases from J; junction bases left unmatched: 10. This CDR3 is 15 amino acids long. The CDR3 DNA reads as TGTGCCAGTAGTATTGGGGGGGAGGGCCTAAATACGCAGTATTTT. Translated: CASSIGGEGLNTQYF.

This rearrangement joins TRBV28 to TRBJ2-3; 14 bases map to TRBD2. The CDR3 spans 15 residues. Germline loops: CDR1 MDHEN, CDR2 SYDVKM. V shed 6 bases and J 7 bases; nucleotides not matched to a gene: 6. CDR3 amino acids: CASRRLAGGGNTQYF. The CDR3 coding sequence is TGTGCCAGCAGACGACTAGCGGGAGGGGGAAATACGCAGTATTTT.

This CDR3 is CASSPQDRGHGTDTQYF. DNA for the CDR3: TGTGCCAGTAGTCCCCAGGACAGGGGACACGGCACAGATACGCAGTATTTT. V usage is TRBV19 and J usage is TRBJ2-3; 9 positions match TRBD1. CDR3 length: 17 amino acids. J was trimmed by 1 base and V by 5 bases; bases with no gene match: 10. Germline assignment: CDR1 LNHDA and CDR2 SQIVND (reference sequence).

This chain connects TRBV18 to TRBJ1-1, with 8 nucleotides matching TRBD1. The trim removed 4 bases at V and 4 bases at J, leaving 5 bases unmatched. This CDR3 comprises 14 residues. The germline V gene has CDR1 KGHSH and CDR2 LQKENI. Here the CDR3 reads CASSLSRGLTEAFF. DNA for the CDR3: TGTGCCAGCTCACTTAGCAGGGGGCTCACTGAAGCTTTCTTT.

V and J are TRBV5-4 and TRBJ1-4; 7 bases align to TRBD1. Per germline, CDR1 SGHNT and CDR2 YYREEE (reference sequence). Trimming took 2 bases from V and 3 from J; bases not matched to a gene: 13. This CDR3 comprises 18 residues. CDR3 bases: TGTGCCAGCAGCTTAACCCGGGACAGCTCAGCAGCTAATGAAAAACTGTTTTTT. Amino acids: CASSLTRDSSAANEKLFF.

The J gene is TRBJ1-3, the V gene TRBV2; D is uncertain. With 6 bases removed from V and 2 bases from J, the gap between germline ends came to 14 bases. CDR3 size: 15 residues. Germline V gene data show CDR1 as SNHLY and CDR2 as FYNNEI. The CDR3 DNA follows: TGTGCCAGCAGCGCTTACTATCTCCCTGGAAACACCATATATTTT. Protein sequence: CASSAYYLPGNTIYF.